Listed below are T cell receptor beta chains from one sample, sequenced in a study of blood T cell repertoires in COVID-19. The protocol was immunoSEQ multiplex PCR, while the TCRdb copy is restricted to in-frame clones and leaves out a portion. The profile shows roughly 76,000 clones, around 75% of them singletons. Sequenced material: peripheral blood. Receptors originate from a man in his 70s with acute or convalescent COVID-19. Both conserved end residues are part of each CDR3. A D gene is named only where the DNA matches it firmly. Not every row has a clone size; where given, it reads once, few, many or a size class.

TRBD2	TRBV2	TRBJ2-7	few	TGTGCCAGCACTCCGGGACTAGCGGGAGGTGGCGTCGAGCAGTACTTC	CASTPGLAGGGVEQYF
TRBD1	TRBV18	TRBJ2-2	-	TGTGCCAGCTCACCCCGTCAAACAGGGGTGAGCATCTTCACCGGGGAGCTGTTTTTT	CASSPRQTGVSIFTGELFF
-	TRBV2	TRBJ2-1	-	TGTGCCAGCAGGGAGGGACGACAGGGATTGTTCTTCTTC	CASREGRQGLFFF
TRBD1	TRBV4-3	TRBJ1-3	once	TGCGCCAGCAGCCAATTCGAGGGGGCAACTGGAAACACCATATATTTT	CASSQFEGATGNTIYF
-	TRBV4-1	TRBJ2-5	-	TGCGCCAGCAGCCTACACATCAGCCAAGAGACCCAGTACTTC	CASSLHISQETQYF
-	TRBV6-5	TRBJ2-3	-	TGTGCCAGCAGTCCGGGGATAGCTGAGAATACGCAGTATTTT	CASSPGIAENTQYF
-	TRBV29-1	TRBJ2-7	-	TGCAGCGTTGAAGATGGGGACTTTTTCGAAGTGGGTGAGCAGTACTTC	CSVEDGDFFEVGEQYF
TRBD1	TRBV7-9	TRBJ1-1	-	TGTGCCAGCAGCCCGGGACAGGGGGCGTGGGACACTGAAGCTTTCTTT	CASSPGQGAWDTEAFF
-	TRBV16	TRBJ2-2	-	TGTGCCAGCAGCCCCCCTCGGAACACCGGGGAGCTGTTTTTT	CASSPPRNTGELFF
TRBD1	TRBV28	TRBJ1-2	few	TGTGCCACCCTGACAGGGTCCGGGACGAACTATGGCTACACCTTC	CATLTGSGTNYGYTF
-	TRBV5-8	TRBJ2-1	-	TGTGCCAGCAGCCAGGGACAATCGCAGTTCTTC	CASSQGQSQFF
-	TRBV7-9	TRBJ1-4	-	TGTGCCAGCGGGAGCTATGCTAATGAAAAACTGTTTTTT	CASGSYANEKLFF
-	TRBV25-1	TRBJ1-3	-	TGTGCCAGCAGTCTCTTCTCTGGAAACACCATATATTTT	CASSLFSGNTIYF
-	TRBV3-1/TRBV3-2	TRBJ1-4	-	TGTGCCAGCAGCCCTCGGGATAATGAAAAACTGTTTTTT	CASSPRDNEKLFF
-	TRBV19	TRBJ1-5	-	TGTGCCAGTAGTATAGAGCCGGGGGGCAGGGGTCAGCCCCAGCATTTT	CASSIEPGGRGQPQHF
TRBD2	TRBV25-1	TRBJ2-7	-	TGTGCCAGCAGTGAAGGGACTAGCTGGAAGGGTTACGAGCAGTACTTC	CASSEGTSWKGYEQYF
-	TRBV6-2/TRBV6-3	TRBJ2-1	-	TGTGCCAGCACCTACTCAGGGTGGGGAGATGAGCAGTTCTTC	CASTYSGWGDEQFF
-	TRBV6-6	TRBJ2-7	-	TGTGCCGGGGGGGGGCGAGAAGAGCAGTACTTC	CAGGGREEQYF
-	TRBV29-1	TRBJ1-2	-	TGCAGCGTTGACACGGGAGGGTATGGCTACACCTTC	CSVDTGGYGYTF
TRBD1	TRBV7-2	TRBJ1-3	-	TGTGCCAGCAGCTTAATGACAGGGACTGGAAACACCATATATTTT	CASSLMTGTGNTIYF
-	TRBV7-9	TRBJ2-1	-	TGTGCCAGCAGCTTAGCGGGAGGTTTGAATGAGCAGTTCTTC	CASSLAGGLNEQFF
-	TRBV3-1/TRBV3-2	TRBJ1-5	-	TGTGCCAGCAGCCAGGGGGGGCGGCCCCAGCATTTT	CASSQGGRPQHF
TRBD2	TRBV6-2/TRBV6-3	TRBJ2-7	-	TGTGCCAGCAGCGGGACTAGCGTACCTGGGGAGCAGTACTTC	CASSGTSVPGEQYF
-	TRBV28	TRBJ2-6	-	TGTGCCAGCAGTCCAGGGCAAGTTTACTCTGGGGCCAACGTCCTGACTTTC	CASSPGQVYSGANVLTF
-	TRBV3-1/TRBV3-2	TRBJ2-7	-	TGTGCCAGCAGCCAAGATGGCGGGACCTATTATGGGCAGTACTTC	CASSQDGGTYYGQYF
-	TRBV7-8	TRBJ1-1	-	TGTGCCAGCGGATTTGGACAGTACACTGAAGCTTTCTTT	CASGFGQYTEAFF
TRBD2	TRBV4-3	TRBJ2-1	-	TGCGCCAGCAGCCAAACGGGAGGGGTGGAGCAGTTCTTC	CASSQTGGVEQFF
-	TRBV15	TRBJ1-3	-	TGTGCCACCAGCAGAGGAGGGTCTGGAAACACCATATATTTT	CATSRGGSGNTIYF
TRBD1	TRBV29-1	TRBJ1-2	-	TGCAGCGTTGACGGAGGACAGGCTCCTGGCTACACCTTC	CSVDGGQAPGYTF
-	TRBV7-9	TRBJ1-2	few	TGTGCCAGCAGCTTAGGGTTGACAGCAACTAACTATGGCTACACCTTC	CASSLGLTATNYGYTF
TRBD1	TRBV3-1/TRBV3-2	TRBJ2-7	-	TGTGCCAGCACCGATACCGGGACAGATGAGCAGTACTTC	CASTDTGTDEQYF
TRBD1	TRBV28	TRBJ1-1	-	TGTGCCAGTTGGGACAGGGTGTCTTTCTTT	CASWDRVSFF
-	TRBV6-5	TRBJ1-5	-	TGTGCCAGCAGCCTAACGCCCGATCAGCCCCAGCATTTT	CASSLTPDQPQHF
-	TRBV4-1	TRBJ2-6	-	TGCGCCAGCAGCTTAAGACAGTCTGGGGCCAACGTCCTGACTTTC	CASSLRQSGANVLTF
-	TRBV24-1	TRBJ2-7	-	TGTGCCACCAGTGACTACGGTTCTTACGAGCAGTACTTC	CATSDYGSYEQYF
TRBD1	TRBV7-2	TRBJ1-5	-	TGTGCCAGCAGCCCGGGACAGGGTGGGAATCAGCCCCAGCATTTT	CASSPGQGGNQPQHF
-	TRBV12-3/TRBV12-4	TRBJ1-6	-	TGTGCCAGCAGTTGGACAGCTTCACCCCTCCACTTT	CASSWTASPLHF
TRBD1	TRBV28	TRBJ1-1	-	TGTGCCAGCAGTCCGAACAGGGGAGAGGACACTGAAGCTTTCTTT	CASSPNRGEDTEAFF
TRBD1	TRBV28	TRBJ1-4	-	TGTGCCAGCAGTCTCCCGACAGGGGGGGTTGAAAAACTGTTTTTT	CASSLPTGGVEKLFF
TRBD1	TRBV28	TRBJ2-7	many	TGTGCCAGCAGTTCCCCGGGACAGCACTACGAGCAGTACTTC	CASSSPGQHYEQYF
-	TRBV27	TRBJ1-3	few	TGTGCCAGCAGACTTACATGGGGGGGCTCTGGAAACACCATATATTTT	CASRLTWGGSGNTIYF
TRBD1	TRBV4-3	TRBJ2-3	-	TGCGCCAGCAGCCGAATACAGGGGGCAGGCACAGATACGCAGTATTTT	CASSRIQGAGTDTQYF
TRBD2	TRBV7-9	TRBJ2-1	once	TGTGCCAGCAGCCCGGGGGCAGCGGGAGTCTCTGAGCAGTTCTTC	CASSPGAAGVSEQFF
-	TRBV7-2	TRBJ2-6	-	TGTGCCAGCAGCCAAGCCGGTTCTGGGGCCAACGTCCTGACTTTC	CASSQAGSGANVLTF